Listed below are T cell receptor beta chains from one sample, sequenced in a study of cytomegalovirus exposure and HLA in healthy donors. Produced via immunoSEQ multiplex PCR; TCRdb's table is partial and in-frame only. The sample carries 98,000 or so clones, around 80% recorded once. Sequencing input: PBMCs. These TCRs come from a human donor in good health. Each CDR3 is given with its conserved first and last residue. The D gene is left open where the match is weak. Clone size is given for some rows only: seen once, a few or many times, or a class if the clone is expanded.

J,size,D,V,DNA,CDR3
TRBJ2-2,NA,TRBD1,TRBV6-1,TGTGCCAGCATGAGGGGGACAGGGGACACCGGGGAGCTGTTTTTT,CASMRGTGDTGELFF
TRBJ2-7,NA,NA,TRBV7-6,TGTGCCAGCAGCCAACAGGGGGGGACCTCCTACGAGCAGTACTTC,CASSQQGGTSYEQYF
TRBJ2-7,NA,TRBD1,TRBV29-1,TGCAGCGTTGCGATTAGGTGGCAGGGGGTAGGAGATGGCGAGCAGTACTTC,CSVAIRWQGVGDGEQYF
TRBJ2-7,NA,NA,TRBV2,TGTGCCAGCAGGCCAACAAGGGGCAAGGGGATCGAGCAGTACTTC,CASRPTRGKGIEQYF
TRBJ2-3,NA,NA,TRBV19,TGTGCCAGTAGTCGTCAGGGGTCCCTCACAGATACGCAGTATTTT,CASSRQGSLTDTQYF
TRBJ2-3,NA,NA,TRBV4-3,TGCGCCAGCAGCCCCCGATTAGATTACACAGATACGCAGTATTTT,CASSPRLDYTDTQYF
TRBJ1-5,NA,NA,TRBV30,TGTGCCTGGAGTGTACAACCGGGTTTGGCGCCCCAGCATTTT,CAWSVQPGLAPQHF
TRBJ1-5,NA,NA,TRBV10-3,TGTGCCATCAGTGAAGGAGGAGAGGAGGGTCAGCCCCAGCATTTT,CAISEGGEEGQPQHF
TRBJ2-1,NA,TRBD1,TRBV5-1,TGCGCCAGCAGACCAGGGGGCAATGAGCAGTTCTTC,CASRPGGNEQFF
TRBJ1-1,NA,NA,TRBV6-1,TGTGCCAGCAGACCCACAGGGATTAAAGCTTTCTTT,CASRPTGIKAFF
TRBJ2-5,few,NA,TRBV29-1,TGCAGCGTTGAAGAGGGTTGGGAGCAGTACTTC,CSVEEGWEQYF
TRBJ2-1,once,TRBD2,TRBV5-6,TGTGCCAGCAGCCTAGCCGGGACTAGCCGGGACAATGAGCAGTTCTTC,CASSLAGTSRDNEQFF
TRBJ2-1,few,NA,TRBV11-3,TGTGCCAGCAGCTCGCGGAGGGGGGGTGGGTCCTACAATGAGCAGTTCTTC,CASSSRRGGGSYNEQFF
TRBJ2-3,NA,NA,TRBV14,TGTGCCAGCAGCCCTATGGCAGGGGATGGAACAGATACGCAGTATTTT,CASSPMAGDGTDTQYF
TRBJ2-3,NA,NA,TRBV2,TGTGCCAGCAACGGAGGGTTTGGGACAGAGGCGCAGTATTTT,CASNGGFGTEAQYF
TRBJ2-2,NA,TRBD1,TRBV5-1,TGCGCCAGCAGCTTGGGACAGGGGGTGACCGGGAAGCTGTTTTTT,CASSLGQGVTGKLFF
TRBJ1-1,NA,TRBD1,TRBV9,TGTGCCAGCAGCCGACAGGGGACGAACACTGAAGCTTTCTTT,CASSRQGTNTEAFF
TRBJ2-7,few,NA,TRBV5-6,TGTGCCAGCAGCTTAGTGCAGGGCTTCGGGCCCTACGAGCAGTACTTC,CASSLVQGFGPYEQYF
TRBJ1-5,NA,TRBD1,TRBV19,TGTGCCAGTAGTATAGCCGGGACAGGGTTAGGTGGCGATCAGCCCCAGCATTTT,CASSIAGTGLGGDQPQHF
TRBJ2-7,NA,NA,TRBV27,TGTGCCGGACATTCCGAGCAGTACTTC,CAGHSEQYF
TRBJ1-1,once,TRBD1,TRBV7-7,TGTGCCAGCAGCCGCGGACAGGGCACTGAAGCTTTCTTT,CASSRGQGTEAFF
TRBJ1-2,few,NA,TRBV7-2,TGTGCCAGCAGCTTTGGGGCAGACTATGGCTACACCTTC,CASSFGADYGYTF
TRBJ1-4,few,TRBD1,TRBV5-6,TGTGCCAGCAGCTTGCGTACTTCCGGGACAGGGGATGAAAAACTGTTTTTT,CASSLRTSGTGDEKLFF
TRBJ2-5,NA,TRBD2,TRBV7-2,TGTGCCAGCAGCTACCTAGCGGGAGTTTTAGAGGAGACCCAGTACTTC,CASSYLAGVLEETQYF
TRBJ1-1,NA,NA,TRBV5-1,TGCGCCAGCAGCGCGGGACTGAACACTGAAGCTTTCTTT,CASSAGLNTEAFF
TRBJ2-3,NA,NA,TRBV5-4,TGTGCCAGCAGCTTGTCGGTCTCAGATACGCAGTATTTT,CASSLSVSDTQYF
TRBJ1-1,NA,NA,TRBV19,TGTGCCAGTACCCTCTTGACGGGGAACACTGAAGCTTTCTTT,CASTLLTGNTEAFF
TRBJ2-7,NA,TRBD2,TRBV23-1,TGCGCCAGCGGATGTAGCGGGAGGACTAGATACGAGCAGTACTTC,CASGCSGRTRYEQYF
TRBJ1-1,NA,NA,TRBV27,TGTGCCAGCAGTTTAACAGAAAACACTGAAGCTTTCTTT,CASSLTENTEAFF
TRBJ2-7,NA,NA,TRBV6-1,TGTGCCAGCAGTGAAGCGAACCTAGCTTACTCCTACGAGCAGTACTTC,CASSEANLAYSYEQYF
TRBJ1-3,NA,NA,TRBV5-6,TGTGCCAGCAGCTTGGACTCCGGAGATCCTGGAAACACCATATATTTT,CASSLDSGDPGNTIYF
TRBJ1-3,NA,NA,TRBV7-9,TGTGCCAGCAGCTTACCGGGGGTTCGCGGAAACACCATATATTTT,CASSLPGVRGNTIYF
TRBJ2-5,few,TRBD2,TRBV27,TGTGCCAGCAGCCTGTACGGGGGGGACCAAGAGACCCAGTACTTC,CASSLYGGDQETQYF
TRBJ1-2,NA,NA,TRBV2,TGTGCCAGCAGGACGGACAGTCCCCAGGGCTACACCTTC,CASRTDSPQGYTF
TRBJ2-5,once,TRBD2,TRBV10-1,TGCGCCAGCAGTGCTTGGGCTAGCGGATCAATTAGTCAAGAGACCCAGTACTTC,CASSAWASGSISQETQYF
TRBJ1-4,NA,NA,TRBV5-6,TGTGCCAGCAGCCCTGTCAGCGAGGAGGAACTGTTTTTT,CASSPVSEEELFF
TRBJ2-1,NA,TRBD2,TRBV30,TGTGCCTGGAGTGGGGCTAGCGGGAGCTCCTACAATGAGCAGTTCTTC,CAWSGASGSSYNEQFF
TRBJ1-2,once,NA,TRBV19,TGTGCCAAGTCCTGGGGGGGGAGCAGTGATGAGTTCACCTATGGCTACACCTTC,CAKSWGGSSDEFTYGYTF
TRBJ2-2,NA,TRBD2,TRBV19,TGTGCCAGTAAAAAGGGGGCTAGCGGGGGGGCCGGAACCGGGGAGCTGTTTTTT,CASKKGASGGAGTGELFF
TRBJ1-1,NA,NA,TRBV19,TGTGCCAGTAGTCTCAGGGCAGGGATAAGGAACACTGAAGCTTTCTTT,CASSLRAGIRNTEAFF
TRBJ2-7,NA,TRBD1,TRBV5-1,TGCGCCAGCAGCTTGGTGGGACAGCCTATCTCCTACGAGCAGTACTTC,CASSLVGQPISYEQYF